The sequence of this T cell receptor (beta chain) was determined in a study of T cell responses to AZD1222 COVID-19 vaccine. In germline, CDR1 is SEHNR, CDR2 FQNEAQ (reference sequence). V trimming: 3 bases; J trimming: 7 bases; junction bases outside the gene matches: 5. The CDR3 loop spans 14 amino acids. Points from the study as a whole: Epitopes outside B.1.351 and B.1.1.7 mutated regions reportedly drew nearly half of spike TCRs.

Using immunoSEQ multiplex PCR, the repertoire was profiled, and TCRdb retains in-frame clones only, with some absent. Of some 120,000 clones listed, roughly 90% are singletons. This clone was observed a single time. Its antigen is not identified. Sequenced material: peripheral blood, taken 28 days after the second AZD1222 dose. The chain combines TRBV7-9 with TRBJ1-5; 8 bases agree with TRBD1. This clonotype originated in an adult who received the AZD1222 COVID-19 vaccine. Here the CDR3 reads CASSFGQGGQPQHF. CDR3 nucleotides: TGTGCCAGCAGCTTTGGACAGGGTGGCCAGCCCCAGCATTTT.